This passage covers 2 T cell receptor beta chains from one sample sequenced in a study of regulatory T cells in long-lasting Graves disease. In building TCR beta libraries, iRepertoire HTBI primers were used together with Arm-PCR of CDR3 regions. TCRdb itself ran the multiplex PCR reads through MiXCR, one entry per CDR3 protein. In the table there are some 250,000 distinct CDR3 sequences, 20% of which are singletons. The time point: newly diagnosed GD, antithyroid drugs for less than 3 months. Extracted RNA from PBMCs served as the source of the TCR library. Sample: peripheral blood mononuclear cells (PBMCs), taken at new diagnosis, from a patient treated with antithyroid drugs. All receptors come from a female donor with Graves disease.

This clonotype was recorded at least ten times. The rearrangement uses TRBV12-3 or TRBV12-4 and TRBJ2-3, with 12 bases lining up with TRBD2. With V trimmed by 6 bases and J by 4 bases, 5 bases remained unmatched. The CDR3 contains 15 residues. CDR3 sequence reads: CASRETSGRSDTQYF. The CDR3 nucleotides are TGTGCCAGCAGGGAGACTAGCGGGAGATCAGATACGCAGTATTTT.

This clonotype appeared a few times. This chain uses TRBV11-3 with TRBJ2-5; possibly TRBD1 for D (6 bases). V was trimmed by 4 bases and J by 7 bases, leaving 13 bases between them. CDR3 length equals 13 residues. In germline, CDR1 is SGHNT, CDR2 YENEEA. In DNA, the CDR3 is TGTGCCAGCAGCTCGGACAGCAAAGGGACCCAGTACTTC. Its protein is CASSSDSKGTQYF.